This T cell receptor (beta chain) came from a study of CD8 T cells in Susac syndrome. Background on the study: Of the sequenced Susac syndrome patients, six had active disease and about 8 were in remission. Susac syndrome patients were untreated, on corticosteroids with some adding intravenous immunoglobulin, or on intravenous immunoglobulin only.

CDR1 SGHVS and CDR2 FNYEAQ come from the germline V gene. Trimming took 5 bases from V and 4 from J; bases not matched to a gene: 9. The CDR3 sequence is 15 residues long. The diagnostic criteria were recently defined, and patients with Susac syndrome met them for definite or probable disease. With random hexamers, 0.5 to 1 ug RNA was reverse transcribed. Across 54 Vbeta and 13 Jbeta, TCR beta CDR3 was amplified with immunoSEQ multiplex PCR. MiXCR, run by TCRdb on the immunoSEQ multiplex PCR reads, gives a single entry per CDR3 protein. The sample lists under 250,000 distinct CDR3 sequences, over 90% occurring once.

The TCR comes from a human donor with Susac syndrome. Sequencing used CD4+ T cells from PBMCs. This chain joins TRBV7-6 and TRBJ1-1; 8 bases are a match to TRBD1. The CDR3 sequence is CASSRRQGLGTEAFF. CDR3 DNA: TGTGCCAGCAGCCGAAGACAGGGGCTAGGCACTGAAGCTTTCTTT. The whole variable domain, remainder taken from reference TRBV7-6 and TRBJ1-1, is GAGVSQSPRYKVTKRGQDVALRCDPISGHVSLYWYRQALGQGPEFLTYFNYEAQQDKSGLPNDRFSAERPEGSISTLTIQRTEQRDSAMYRCASSRRQGLGTEAFFGQGTRLTVV.